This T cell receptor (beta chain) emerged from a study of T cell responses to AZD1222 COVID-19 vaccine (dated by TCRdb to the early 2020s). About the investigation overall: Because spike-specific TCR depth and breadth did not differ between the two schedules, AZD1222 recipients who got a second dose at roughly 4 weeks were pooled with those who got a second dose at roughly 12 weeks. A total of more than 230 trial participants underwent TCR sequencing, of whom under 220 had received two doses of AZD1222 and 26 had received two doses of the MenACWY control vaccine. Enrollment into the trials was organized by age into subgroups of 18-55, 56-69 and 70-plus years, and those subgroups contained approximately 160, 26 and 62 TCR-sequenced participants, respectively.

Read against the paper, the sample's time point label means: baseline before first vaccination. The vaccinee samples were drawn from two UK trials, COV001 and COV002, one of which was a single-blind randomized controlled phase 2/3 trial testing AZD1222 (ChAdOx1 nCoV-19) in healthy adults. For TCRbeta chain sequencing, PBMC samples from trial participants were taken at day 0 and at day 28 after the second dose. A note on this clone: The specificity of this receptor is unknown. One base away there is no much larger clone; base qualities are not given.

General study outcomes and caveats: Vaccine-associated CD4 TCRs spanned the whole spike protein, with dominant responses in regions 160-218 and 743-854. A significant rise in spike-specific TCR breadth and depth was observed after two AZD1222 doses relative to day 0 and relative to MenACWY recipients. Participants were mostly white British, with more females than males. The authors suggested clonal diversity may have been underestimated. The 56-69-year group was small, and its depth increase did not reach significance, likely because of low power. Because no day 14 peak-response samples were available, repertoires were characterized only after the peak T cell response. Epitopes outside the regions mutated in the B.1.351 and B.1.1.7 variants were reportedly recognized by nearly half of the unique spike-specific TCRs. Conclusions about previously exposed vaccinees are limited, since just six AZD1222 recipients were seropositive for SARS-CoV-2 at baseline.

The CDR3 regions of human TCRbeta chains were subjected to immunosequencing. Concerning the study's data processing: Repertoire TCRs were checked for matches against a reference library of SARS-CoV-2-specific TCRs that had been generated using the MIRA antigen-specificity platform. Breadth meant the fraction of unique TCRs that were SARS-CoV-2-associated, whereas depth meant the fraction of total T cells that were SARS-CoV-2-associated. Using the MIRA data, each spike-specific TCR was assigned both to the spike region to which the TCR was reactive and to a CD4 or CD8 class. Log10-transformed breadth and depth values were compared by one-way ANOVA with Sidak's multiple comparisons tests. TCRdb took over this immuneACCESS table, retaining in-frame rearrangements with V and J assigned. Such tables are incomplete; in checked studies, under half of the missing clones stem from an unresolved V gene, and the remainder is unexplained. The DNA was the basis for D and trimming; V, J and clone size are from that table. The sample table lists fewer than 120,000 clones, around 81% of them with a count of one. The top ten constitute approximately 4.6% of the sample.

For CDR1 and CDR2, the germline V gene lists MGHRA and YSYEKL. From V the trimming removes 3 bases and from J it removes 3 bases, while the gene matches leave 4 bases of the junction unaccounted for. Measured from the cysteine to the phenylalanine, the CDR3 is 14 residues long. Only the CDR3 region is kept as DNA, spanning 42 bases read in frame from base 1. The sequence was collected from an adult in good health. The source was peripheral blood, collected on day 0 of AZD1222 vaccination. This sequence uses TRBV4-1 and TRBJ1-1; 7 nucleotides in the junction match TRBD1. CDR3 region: CASSQYRGDTEAFF. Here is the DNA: TGCGCCAGCAGCCAGTACAGGGGTGACACTGAAGCTTTCTTT.